This entry describes one TCR beta chain. TCRdb itself ran the RT-PCR reads through MiXCR, one entry per CDR3 protein. The sample shows hundreds of thousands of distinct CDR3 sequences, more than 13% of them seen only once. V shed 0 bases, J shed 2 bases, and the junction held 10 bases outside the gene matches. The germline V gene has CDR1 SGHVS and CDR2 FNYEAQ. The CDR3 loop spans 18 amino acids. Sequencing was carried out using memory CD4+ T cells from blood. The clonotype was recovered from a female donor in good health, serving as a healthy control. The rearrangement uses TRBV7-6 and TRBJ1-1; 9 bases align to TRBD1. The CDR3 spells CASSLAPGLTGGNTEAFF. The CDR3 region has the DNA TGTGCCAGCAGCTTAGCCCCAGGACTGACAGGGGGAAACACTGAAGCTTTCTTT. The full variable domain, its missing parts supplied by reference TRBV7-6 and TRBJ1-1, is GAGVSQSPRYKVTKRGQDVALRCDPISGHVSLYWYRQALGQGPEFLTYFNYEAQQDKSGLPNDRFSAERPEGSISTLTIQRTEQRDSAMYRCASSLAPGLTGGNTEAFFGQGTRLTVV.